The 27 T cell receptor beta chains reported below all come from one sample, sequenced in a study of early T cells in non-severe SARS-CoV-2 infection. TCRdb ran MiXCR on the 5' RACE reads and lists one entry per CDR3 protein. This table holds about 46,000 distinct CDR3 sequences, roughly 5.7% found once. The sequenced sample was whole blood, obtained at baseline. The source of these receptors is an adult who was a healthcare worker with PCR-confirmed SARS-CoV-2 infection or an uninfected control (not recorded which).

This clonotype appeared many times. The chain uses TRBV20-1 and TRBJ2-7, with TRBD2 matching 10 bases. Germline V gives CDR1 DFQATT, CDR2 SNEGSKA (reference sequence). The CDR3 contains 15 residues. The ends lost 0 bases at V and 2 bases at J; junction bases unmatched: 4. The CDR3 region has the DNA TGCAGTGCTAGAGACTCCACTAGCGGGGCCTACGAGCAGTACTTC. It translates to CSARDSTSGAYEQYF.

This clonotype was counted many times. This CDR3 reads CSARAPAAGGEQYF. The CDR3 DNA sequence: TGCAGTGCTAGAGCCCCGGCCGCAGGGGGCGAGCAGTACTTC. This rearrangement joins TRBV20-1 to TRBJ2-7, with 7 positions matching TRBD1. Trimming cost V 1 base and J 6 bases; bases outside gene matches: 9. Germline CDR1 reads DFQATT; CDR2 reads SNEGSKA (reference sequence). CDR3 length: 14 residues.

The J gene is TRBJ2-2, the V gene TRBV5-1, with 9 bases identical to TRBD2. V shed 4 bases, J shed 2 bases, and the junction held 3 bases outside the gene matches. CDR1 and CDR2 from the germline V gene are SGHRS and YFSETQ. The CDR3 runs to 15 residues. The CDR3 nucleotides are TGCGCCAGCAGCCCGACTAGCGGAAACACCGGGGAGCTGTTTTTT. Its translation: CASSPTSGNTGELFF.

This clonotype was found many times. CDR3 sequence: CATLLAGALNEQFF. The CDR3 DNA follows: TGTGCCACCCTACTAGCGGGAGCCCTCAATGAGCAGTTCTTC. The rearrangement joins TRBV25-1 to TRBJ2-1; 11 nucleotides agree with TRBD2. The CDR3 extends over 14 amino acids. Trimming cost V 10 bases and J 6 bases; bases outside gene matches: 8. The V gene's germline CDR1 is MGHDK and CDR2 SYGVNS.

This clonotype came up a few times. The V call is TRBV28, the J call TRBJ1-5; no firm D call. This CDR3 region has 14 residues. Trimming took off 7 bases at V and 7 bases at J, with 17 bases between the two ends. CDR1 is MDHEN and CDR2 is SYDVKM in the germline V gene. The CDR3 region is CASTSIWLNQPQHF. DNA of the CDR3: TGTGCCAGCACATCAATCTGGTTGAACCAGCCCCAGCATTTT.

The J gene is TRBJ2-5, the V gene TRBV18; no reliable D call. CDR1 KGHSH and CDR2 LQKENI come from the germline V gene. The V and J ends lost 8 bases and 5 bases respectively, with 9 bases between them. The CDR3 consists of 11 residues. The CDR3 DNA is TGTGCCAGCAAAAGCATCGAGACCCAGTACTTC. It encodes CASKSIETQYF.

This clonotype was counted between two and nine times. The gene calls are TRBV7-3 and TRBJ2-1, with 13 bases fitting TRBD2. Germline loops: CDR1 SGHTA, CDR2 FQGTGA. This CDR3 has 15 residues. The V and J ends lost 4 bases and 8 bases, in that order; junction bases with no gene match: 5. The CDR3 region is CASSSDGLAGDEQFF. The CDR3, as DNA: TGTGCCAGCAGCTCCGACGGACTAGCGGGAGATGAGCAGTTCTTC.

This clonotype was seen at least ten times. Compared with germline, one end of the junction differs, possibly owing to a read error. The genes are TRBV7-6 and TRBJ2-1; no firm D call. The germline CDR1 and CDR2 sequences are SGHVS and FNYEAQ. The CDR3 has 13 residues. The CDR3 DNA reads as TGTGCCAGCAGCTTTCAACCCTACGATGAGCAGTTCTTC. Protein product: CASSFQPYDEQFF.

Many counts were recorded for this clonotype. This chain links TRBV11-2 with TRBJ2-5; 9 nucleotides align to TRBD2. V lost 4 bases, J lost 4 bases, and 10 bases stayed unmatched. This CDR3 contains 16 residues. Germline assignment: CDR1 SGHAT and CDR2 FQNNGV. CDR3 coding DNA: TGTGCCAGCAGCTCCGGGGTAGCGGGAGAGGCAGAGACCCAGTACTTC. Translated: CASSSGVAGEAETQYF.

This clonotype was counted ten times or more. The chain carries TRBV6-2 or TRBV6-3 and TRBJ2-3, with D maybe TRBD2 (5 bases). This CDR3 spans 16 amino acids. V was cut by 5 bases and J by 2 bases, with 17 bases left in between. CDR1 MNHEY and CDR2 SVGEGT come from the germline V gene. The CDR3 region has the DNA TGTGCCAGCAGTAATCTTAGCGCTACTACCACAGATACGCAGTATTTT. Translated, it gives CASSNLSATTTDTQYF.

In its sample, this clonotype was seen many times. The gene calls are TRBV5-1 and TRBJ2-5; no clear D. Trimming took off 0 bases at V and 3 bases at J, with 12 bases between the two ends. This CDR3 is 15 amino acids long. Germline CDR1 reads SGHRS; CDR2 reads YFSETQ. The CDR3 sequence is CASSLAPRIEETQYF. The CDR3 DNA is TGCGCCAGCAGCTTGGCCCCACGGATCGAAGAGACCCAGTACTTC. Supplemented by reference TRBV5-1 and TRBJ2-5, the full variable domain reads KAGVTQTPRYLIKTRGQQVTLSCSPISGHRSVSWYQQTPGQGLQFLFEYFSETQRNKGNFPGRFSGRQFSNSRSEMNVSTLELGDSALYLCASSLAPRIEETQYFGPGTRLLVL.

This clonotype was counted at least ten times. The gene calls are TRBV7-9 and TRBJ1-6, with a tentative D call TRBD1 (5 bases). The germline V gene encodes CDR1 SEHNR and CDR2 FQNEAQ (reference sequence). The CDR3 consists of 12 residues. V was pared by 5 bases and J by 7 bases, with 6 bases between. CDR3 sequence (DNA): TGTGCCAGCAGCCGGGACAATTCACCCCTCCACTTT. Its protein is CASSRDNSPLHF.

By share, this clonotype ranks as medium-sized. The J gene is TRBJ2-6, the V gene TRBV6-4; perhaps TRBD2 as D (6 bases). The germline V and J ends were trimmed by 0 bases and 0 bases, with 6 bases remaining between them. Germline assignment: CDR1 MRHNA and CDR2 SNTAGT. The CDR3 is made up of 16 amino acids. DNA of the CDR3: TGTGCCAGCAGTGACTCTAGCGGCTCTGGGGCCAACGTCCTGACTTTC. It yields the protein CASSDSSGSGANVLTF.

This clonotype has a count of ten or more. This chain uses TRBV28 with TRBJ2-7; no definite D call. Germline values: CDR1 MDHEN, CDR2 SYDVKM. The V and J ends lost 5 bases and 4 bases respectively, with 6 bases between them. CDR3 length: 11 residues. The CDR3 DNA sequence: TGTGCCAGCAGTACGGAGTACGAGCAGTACTTC. This gives the protein CASSTEYEQYF.

This clonotype showed up just a few times. The J gene is TRBJ2-5, the V gene TRBV20-1; D might be TRBD2 (5 bases). The germline V and J ends were trimmed by 1 base and 5 bases, with 5 bases remaining between them. This CDR3 spans 11 amino acids. Germline V lookup: CDR1 DFQATT, CDR2 SNEGSKA (reference sequence). The CDR3 sequence: CSARVAETQYF. CDR3 nucleotide sequence: TGCAGTGCTAGAGTAGCGGAGACCCAGTACTTC.

At least ten counts were recorded for this clonotype. The rearrangement uses TRBV10-1 and TRBJ2-3; 10 nucleotides line up with TRBD2. The V and J ends lost 0 bases and 6 bases, in that order; junction bases with no gene match: 12. The CDR3 has 18 amino acids. The germline CDR1 and CDR2 sequences are WNHNN and SYGVQD (reference sequence). CDR3 in DNA: TGCGCCAGCAGTGAGTCGACTCGGGCTAGCGGGAGTACGGATACGCAGTATTTT. Translation: CASSESTRASGSTDTQYF.

Only a few counts were recorded for this clonotype. The rearrangement joins TRBV9 to TRBJ1-2, with 7 nucleotides matching TRBD1. This CDR3 spans 17 amino acids. CDR1 and CDR2 (germline): SGDLS, YYNGEE. J lost 5 bases, V lost 4 bases, and 17 bases had no gene match. The CDR3 spells CASSPSIQRGQTYGYTF. CDR3 DNA: TGTGCCAGCAGCCCGTCAATACAAAGGGGACAGACATATGGCTACACCTTC.

This clonotype was seen repeatedly, ten times or more. This chain connects TRBV7-9 to TRBJ2-7; possible D gene TRBD2, 5 bases. Trimming shortened V by 8 bases and J by 5 bases, and 16 bases separated the two germline ends. The germline CDR1 and CDR2 sequences are SEHNR and FQNEAQ (reference sequence). The CDR3 is made up of 13 amino acids. The CDR3 spells CASETKFADEQYF. CDR3 bases: TGTGCCAGCGAGACTAAGTTCGCGGACGAGCAGTACTTC.

This clonotype appeared many times. The rearrangement uses TRBV29-1 and TRBJ2-5; a possible D gene is TRBD1 (5 bases). Germline-derived CDR1 and CDR2 are SQVTM and ANQGSEA. Deletions cut 4 bases from V and 2 bases from J, with 8 bases between. The length of the CDR3 is 12 residues. The CDR3 DNA is TGCAGCGTTGCGGCAGGGCAAGAGACCCAGTACTTC. Translating it yields CSVAAGQETQYF.

The rearrangement joins TRBV6-6 to TRBJ1-2; no clear D gene. Germline values: CDR1 MNHNY, CDR2 SVGAGI (reference sequence). V shed 7 bases and J shed 5 bases, with 14 bases lying between them. CDR3 length: 13 residues. CDR3 in amino acids: CASNYRLLYGYTF. Written as DNA, the CDR3 is TGTGCCAGCAACTATCGGTTGTTATATGGCTACACCTTC.

This clonotype has at least ten counts. The gene calls are TRBV30 and TRBJ2-1; 8 nucleotides align to TRBD1. CDR1 is GTSNPN and CDR2 is SVGIG in the germline V gene (reference sequence). The CDR3 runs 13 residues. V shed 0 bases, J shed 10 bases, and the junction held 5 bases outside the gene matches. CDR3 protein: CAWSVVRGREQFF. In DNA form, the CDR3 reads TGTGCCTGGAGTGTTGTCAGGGGGCGAGAGCAGTTCTTC.

Ten or more counts support this clonotype. V gene TRBV5-1 combines with J gene TRBJ2-1; D perhaps matches TRBD2 (6 bases). The germline V gene has CDR1 SGHRS and CDR2 YFSETQ. V lost 3 bases, J lost 1 base, and 14 bases lay in between. CDR3 length: 16 amino acids. The CDR3 DNA follows: TGCGCCAGCAGCTGGCCTCCGGGAGCGTCCTACAATGAGCAGTTCTTC. Protein product: CASSWPPGASYNEQFF.

This clonotype was observed at least ten times. The chain joins TRBV28 to TRBJ2-7, with a weak D call TRBD1 (6 bases). V lost 2 bases and J lost 3, with 11 bases in between. Per germline, CDR1 MDHEN and CDR2 SYDVKM. The CDR3 runs 14 residues. The chain's CDR3 is CASSLGGRGYEQYF. For the CDR3, the DNA is TGTGCCAGCAGTTTAGGGGGCAGGGGCTACGAGCAGTACTTC.

This clonotype was seen ten or more times. The chain uses TRBV6-6 and TRBJ1-2; no clear D gene. In germline, CDR1 is MNHNY, CDR2 SVGAGI (reference sequence). Trimming removed 9 bases at V and 4 bases at J, with 9 bases between. The CDR3 covers 11 residues. The chain's CDR3 is CASTDGYGYTF. The CDR3 region has the DNA TGTGCCAGTACGGATGGCTATGGCTACACCTTC.

The V and J genes are TRBV28 and TRBJ1-2, with D perhaps matching TRBD1 (6 bases). CDR1 is MDHEN, CDR2 SYDVKM, per germline. The CDR3 runs 14 residues. V dropped 2 bases and J dropped 4 bases, with 11 bases sitting between them. CDR3 bases: TGTGCCAGCAGTTTAGCAGGGGCGATCTATGGCTACACCTTC. Translation gives CASSLAGAIYGYTF.

In its sample, this clonotype was seen many times. The chain links TRBV29-1 to TRBJ1-1; D gene uncertain. The CDR3 has 13 residues. V lost 2 bases to trimming and J lost 1 base, with 8 bases between them. Germline CDR1 and CDR2: SQVTM and ANQGSEA. The CDR3 region has the DNA TGCAGCGTTGAAACAGATTCGAACACTGAAGCTTTCTTT. Amino acid sequence: CSVETDSNTEAFF. The full variable domain, with the rest looked up from reference TRBV29-1 and TRBJ1-1, is SAVISQKPSRDICQRGTSLTIQCQVDSQVTMMFWYRQQPGQSLTLIATANQGSEATYESGFVIDKFPISRPNLTFSTLTVSNMSPEDSSIYLCSVETDSNTEAFFGQGTRLTVV.

The sample holds many counts of this clonotype. The chain links TRBV20-1 to TRBJ1-1; possible D gene TRBD1, 5 bases. The CDR3 spans 11 residues. With 0 bases removed from V and 7 bases from J, the gap between germline ends came to 6 bases. Germline V CDR1 and CDR2: DFQATT, SNEGSKA (reference sequence). The CDR3 loop reads CSARDQGEAFF. The CDR3 coding sequence is TGCAGTGCTAGAGATCAGGGTGAAGCTTTCTTT.